This record covers a single T cell receptor (beta chain). Measured with immunoSEQ multiplex PCR; TCRdb has only the in-frame clones, and not every one. The table lists about 40,000 clones, around 73% of them singletons. This sample is drawn from a study of OX40 agonist ivuxolimab in advanced cancers. Specimen: CD4+ or CD8+ T cells sorted from blood, collected in a trial of the OX40 agonist ivuxolimab. This TCR derives from an adult with an advanced solid tumor such as melanoma, head and neck, liver or kidney cancer.

The CDR3 region has the DNA TGTGCCAGCAGTGCTAGGACTATCCAAGAGACCCAGTACTTC. Amino acids: CASSARTIQETQYF. This chain uses TRBV25-1 with TRBJ2-5; the D gene is possibly TRBD2 (6 bases). Looked up from germline, CDR1 is MGHDK and CDR2 is SYGVNS. Trimming stripped 4 bases from V and 1 base from J, with 10 bases between. The CDR3 has 14 residues.